The sample holds many counts of the clone carrying this T cell receptor beta chain. Its antigen is not known. The sample originates from a study of T cell repertoires in cytomegalovirus infection. Looking at the study overall: Public TCR beta signatures indicated both CMV infection and matching HLA type. Overall study findings and caveats: Dominant in the ex vivo response were TCR beta clonotypes restricted by HLA-C and specific for CMV. CMV carriers with the relevant HLA were identified by cumulative public TCR beta family frequency.

Germline lookup yields CDR1 SGHDN and CDR2 FVKESK. Trimming stripped 1 base from V and 2 bases from J, with 9 bases between. The CDR3 has 14 amino acids. TCRdb itself ran the reads through MiXCR, one entry per CDR3 protein. The sample lists hundreds of thousands of distinct CDR3 sequences, 10% to 12% occurring once. The clonotype originates from a human donor in good health (CMV status not recorded). Some clones in this sample may be carry-over from other donors' samples. The chain joins TRBV14 to TRBJ2-7; D remains unclear. Sequenced sample: PBMCs. The CDR3 sequence: CASSQVYRPYEQYF. For the CDR3, the DNA is TGTGCCAGCAGCCAAGTCTACAGACCCTACGAGCAGTACTTC. The full variable domain, in which reference TRBV14 and TRBJ2-7 provide the parts outside the CDR3, is EAGVTQFPSHSVIEKGQTVTLRCDPISGHDNLYWYRRVMGKEIKFLLHFVKESKQDESGMPNNRFLAERTGGTYSTLKVQPAELEDSGVYFCASSQVYRPYEQYFGPGTRLTVT.